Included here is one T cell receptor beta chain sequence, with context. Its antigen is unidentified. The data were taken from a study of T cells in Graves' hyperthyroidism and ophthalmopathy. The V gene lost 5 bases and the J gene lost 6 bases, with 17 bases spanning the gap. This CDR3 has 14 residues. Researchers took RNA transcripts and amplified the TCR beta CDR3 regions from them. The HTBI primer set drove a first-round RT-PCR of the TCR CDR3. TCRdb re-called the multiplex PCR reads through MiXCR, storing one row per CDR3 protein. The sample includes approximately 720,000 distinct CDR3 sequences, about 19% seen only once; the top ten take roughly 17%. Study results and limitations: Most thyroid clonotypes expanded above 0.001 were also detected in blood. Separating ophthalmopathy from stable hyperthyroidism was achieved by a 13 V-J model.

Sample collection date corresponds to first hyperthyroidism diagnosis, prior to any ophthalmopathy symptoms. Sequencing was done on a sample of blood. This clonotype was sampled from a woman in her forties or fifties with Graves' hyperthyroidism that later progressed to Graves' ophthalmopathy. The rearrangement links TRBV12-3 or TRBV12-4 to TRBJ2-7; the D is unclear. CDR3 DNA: TGTGCCAGCAGTCTCCGTCGGACGTCTGGCGAGCAGTACTTC. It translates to CASSLRRTSGEQYF.